This TCR beta chain derives from a study of response to subunit inactivated influenza vaccine (dated by TCRdb to 2017 to 2018). Turning to the overall study: Deep quantitative T cell receptor repertoire profiling was used in the study to track responses to a trivalent subunit inactivated influenza vaccine. Findings and caveats that apply to the study as a whole: The authors suggested that each seasonal influenza vaccination may recruit only a limited number of new T cells.

On this clonotype: There is no known antigen for this receptor. Base qualities are not recorded, but no much larger clone differs from it by a single base.

Receptor amplification or capture employed RT-PCR. Sequencing was carried out with an Illumina HiSeq 2500. The public reads were reprocessed in TCRdb via fastp at Q25 and MiXCR, keeping in-frame beta chains. One record per CDR3 amino acid sequence lists the most common genes and DNA. For this sample the table gives approximately 500,000 distinct CDR3 sequences, of which 14% were detected only once. In total, the top ten clones hold 8.5% to 14% of the sample. The sequence was obtained from a man aged 50-60 years who received an inactivated influenza vaccine. Donor details come from another sample of the same person, matched by shared clones. The material was PBMCs from blood, obtained roughly 13 days after vaccination.

Here the CDR3 is given as CAVQGTPGGVETQYF. The bases read TGTGCCGTCCAAGGGACCCCTGGCGGGGTAGAGACCCAGTACTTC. Recombination linked TRBV10-3 to TRBJ2-5; matching of 6 bases hints at TRBD2 as the D gene. The CDR3 contains 15 residues, cysteine and phenylalanine counted. Only the CDR3 region is kept as DNA, spanning 45 bases read in frame from base 1. V gives up 11 bases and J gives up 4 bases, and the segment between their germline ends measures 23 bases. In the germline V gene, CDR1 corresponds to ENHRY and CDR2 to SYGVKD.